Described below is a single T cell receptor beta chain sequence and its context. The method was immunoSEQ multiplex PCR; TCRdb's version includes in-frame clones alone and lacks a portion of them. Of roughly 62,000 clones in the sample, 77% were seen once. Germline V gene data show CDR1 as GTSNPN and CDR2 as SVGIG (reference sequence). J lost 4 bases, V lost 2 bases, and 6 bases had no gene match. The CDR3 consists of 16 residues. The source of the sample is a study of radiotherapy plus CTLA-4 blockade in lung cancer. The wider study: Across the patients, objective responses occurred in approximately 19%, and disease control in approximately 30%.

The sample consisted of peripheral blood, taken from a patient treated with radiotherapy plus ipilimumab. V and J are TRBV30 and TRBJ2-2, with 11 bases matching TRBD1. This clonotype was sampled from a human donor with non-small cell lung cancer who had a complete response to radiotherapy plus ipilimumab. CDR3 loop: CAWSHSGTGGTGELFF. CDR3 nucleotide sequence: TGTGCCTGGAGTCATTCCGGGACAGGGGGCACCGGGGAGCTGTTTTTT.